This T cell receptor beta chain was observed in a study of control samples from healthy donors and cancer patients. TCRdb keeps only in-frame clones here, not all; method: immunoSEQ multiplex PCR. Counted here are 25,000 to 30,000 clones, around nine tenths occurring once; the ten biggest clones make up about 1.6%. This CDR3 is 14 amino acids long. CDR1 and CDR2 from the germline V gene are LGHDT and YNNKEL (reference sequence). Germline trimming cut 3 bases from V and 8 bases from J; bases unmatched to any gene: 5. This chain joins TRBV3-1 (or the pseudogene TRBV3-2) and TRBJ1-3; 9 bases are shared with TRBD1. The receptor was derived from a woman in her thirties or forties with lung cancer. The source material was PBMCs. The CDR3 spells CASSHPGQGHTIYF. The CDR3 DNA reads TGTGCCAGCAGCCATCCGGGACAGGGACACACCATATATTTT.